A single sample gave rise to the 9 T cell receptor beta chains below, sequenced in a study of blood T cell repertoires in COVID-19. Clones were sequenced by immunoSEQ multiplex PCR, and TCRdb holds only the in-frame ones, with some missing. The sample contains approximately 670,000 clones, around 90% of which appear only once. Sequencing was done on a sample of peripheral blood. These receptors all come from a woman aged 18-29 years with acute or convalescent COVID-19.

This clone was detected only a few times. The rearrangement uses TRBV7-2 and TRBJ1-2; no definite D call. Germline V gives CDR1 SGHTA, CDR2 FQGNSA. This CDR3 has 15 amino acids. V was clipped by 0 bases and J by 4 bases, with 12 bases between them. The DNA for the CDR3 is TGTGCCAGCAGCTTAGCGCATTCTATGCTCTATGGCTACACCTTC. Protein: CASSLAHSMLYGYTF.

The V gene is TRBV18, the J gene TRBJ1-1; tentative D call: TRBD1 (6 bases). Germline CDR1 reads KGHSH; CDR2 reads LQKENI. V gave up 3 bases and J gave up 0 bases, with 14 bases separating them. This CDR3 is 16 amino acids long. The CDR3 DNA reads TGTGCCAGCTCACCTCGACAGGTGGACATGAACACTGAAGCTTTCTTT. This encodes CASSPRQVDMNTEAFF. The full variable domain, completed using reference TRBV18 and TRBJ1-1, is NAGVMQNPRHLVRRRGQEARLRCSPMKGHSHVYWYRQLPEEGLKFMVYLQKENIIDESGMPKERFSAEFPKEGPSILRIQQVVRGDSAAYFCASSPRQVDMNTEAFFGQGTRLTVV.

The chain combines TRBV15 with TRBJ2-2; 9 bases align to TRBD1. Losses at the gene ends were 9 bases for V and 3 bases for J; bases not matched to a gene: 5. CDR1 is LNHNV, CDR2 YYDKDF, per germline (reference sequence). The CDR3 is 14 residues long. The DNA of the CDR3 is TGTGCCACGACCCGGGACAGGGACACCGGGGAGCTGTTTTTT. This sequence encodes CATTRDRDTGELFF.

A single count supports this clone. The CDR3 loop is CASSGGRGPMDGSEAFF. The CDR3, as DNA: TGCGCCAGCAGCGGGGGCAGGGGGCCTATGGATGGCTCTGAAGCTTTCTTT. This sequence joins TRBV5-1 and TRBJ1-1, with 8 bases fitting TRBD1. CDR1 is SGHRS, CDR2 YFSETQ, per germline. This CDR3 is 17 amino acids long. V lost 4 bases and J lost 6; bases outside the gene matches: 17.

The V gene is TRBV6-4, the J gene TRBJ1-2; 10 bases align to TRBD1. The CDR3 runs 14 residues. Trimming cost V 10 bases and J 2 bases; bases outside gene matches: 7. The germline V gene encodes CDR1 MRHNA and CDR2 SNTAGT. CDR3 DNA: TGTGCCAACCCGTCGGGACAGGGGAACTATGGCTACACCTTC. Its translation is CANPSGQGNYGYTF.

This chain uses TRBV7-8 with TRBJ1-5; TRBD1 aligns across 7 bases. The germline V gene encodes CDR1 SGHVS and CDR2 FQNEAQ. After removal of 5 bases from V and 6 bases from J, the junction contained 10 bases not matched to a gene. The CDR3 consists of 15 residues. The CDR3 is CASSPSTGVGQPQHF. CDR3 nucleotide sequence: TGTGCCAGCAGCCCATCTACAGGGGTTGGTCAGCCCCAGCATTTT.

The V gene is TRBV6-7, the J gene TRBJ1-3; weak D call: TRBD1 (5 bases). TRBV6-7 is noted as an ORF with a role that remains uncertain. V lost 8 bases, J lost 8 bases, and 16 bases lay in between. CDR3 length: 13 residues. This CDR3 is CASPRSPGDTIYF. The CDR3 coding sequence is TGTGCCAGCCCTAGAAGTCCGGGGGACACCATATATTTT.

This sequence joins TRBV6-5 and TRBJ1-2; D perhaps matches TRBD1 (5 bases). The CDR3 spans 15 residues. Germline-derived CDR1 and CDR2 are MNHEY and SVGAGI. The V gene lost 6 bases and the J gene lost 5 bases, with 19 bases spanning the gap. This CDR3 reads CASRRKGPLRYGYTF. DNA of the CDR3: TGTGCCAGCAGGAGAAAGGGGCCTCTTAGATATGGCTACACCTTC.

The rearrangement joins TRBV25-1 to TRBJ2-5; maybe TRBD1 (5 bases). From germline, CDR1 is MGHDK and CDR2 SYGVNS. The CDR3 runs 14 residues. V shed 1 base and J shed 5 bases, with 11 bases lying between them. CDR3 coding DNA: TGTGCCAGCAGTGAATGGACAAAAGGGGAGACCCAGTACTTC. This sequence encodes CASSEWTKGETQYF.